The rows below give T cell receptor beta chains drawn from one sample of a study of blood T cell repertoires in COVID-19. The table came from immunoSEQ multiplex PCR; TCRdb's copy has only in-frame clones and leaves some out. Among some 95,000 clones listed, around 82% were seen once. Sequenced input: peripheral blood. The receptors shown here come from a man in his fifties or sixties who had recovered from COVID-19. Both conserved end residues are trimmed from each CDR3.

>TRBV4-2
ASSLTTAQSYEQY
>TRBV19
ASSIFGTEFVKLF
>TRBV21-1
ASSKPTRESALGCTETQY
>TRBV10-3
AIRPSQGKVSEAF
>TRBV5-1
ASSLATDSDEQY
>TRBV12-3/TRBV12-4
ASSSVLNTEAF
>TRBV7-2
ASSLVAGSNQPQH
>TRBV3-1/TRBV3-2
ASSHWQTMTGANVLT
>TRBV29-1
SVEESGRDQPQH
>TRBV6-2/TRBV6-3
ASSYSTSGRAQDTQY
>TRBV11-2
ASSSQVTSYNEQF
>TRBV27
ASSLRGTEMNTEAF
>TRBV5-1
ASSLGTSGAYNEQF
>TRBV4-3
ASSQDPTSSDTQY
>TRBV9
ASSMRNQEAETQY
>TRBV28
ATTVAGGSYNEQF
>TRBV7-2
ASSLLRLTNYGYT
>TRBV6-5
ASSYSIGGAQH
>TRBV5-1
ASRTTGEGEQF
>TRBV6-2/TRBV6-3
ASSYSPRSEGGNQPQH
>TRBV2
ASTGQGGEPQH
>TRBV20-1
SASLGGRASTDTQY
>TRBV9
ASSVAGTSFGIDTQY
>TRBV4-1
ASSQDWARGRDNEQF
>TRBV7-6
ASSNRVLNTEAF
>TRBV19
ASSIGQGGGYT
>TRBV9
ASSVGAGPRTDTQY
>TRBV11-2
ASSSTGGGPGANVLT
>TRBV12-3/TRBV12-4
ASSLQSSYEQY
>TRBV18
ASSPGQGSIQPQH
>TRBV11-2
ASSFRESGEQF
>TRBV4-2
ASSQDPGNQETQY
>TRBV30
AWSRGQGLPEAF
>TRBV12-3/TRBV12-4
ASSLVRDYGYT
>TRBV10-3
AIGTGSDTQY
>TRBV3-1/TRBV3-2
ASSLRLTNGAF
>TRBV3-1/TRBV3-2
ASGEATGPSYEQY
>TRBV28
ASSPPLPGGRAGEQY
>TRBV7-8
ASSEERESSYEQY
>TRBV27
ASRAGQGVRTDTQY
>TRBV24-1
ATSDLLGTENTGELF
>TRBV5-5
ASSLGVNSNYEQY
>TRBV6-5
ASSSQGQGYGYT
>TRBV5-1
ASSLDEGSGELF
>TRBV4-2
ASSQDPGSNYGYT